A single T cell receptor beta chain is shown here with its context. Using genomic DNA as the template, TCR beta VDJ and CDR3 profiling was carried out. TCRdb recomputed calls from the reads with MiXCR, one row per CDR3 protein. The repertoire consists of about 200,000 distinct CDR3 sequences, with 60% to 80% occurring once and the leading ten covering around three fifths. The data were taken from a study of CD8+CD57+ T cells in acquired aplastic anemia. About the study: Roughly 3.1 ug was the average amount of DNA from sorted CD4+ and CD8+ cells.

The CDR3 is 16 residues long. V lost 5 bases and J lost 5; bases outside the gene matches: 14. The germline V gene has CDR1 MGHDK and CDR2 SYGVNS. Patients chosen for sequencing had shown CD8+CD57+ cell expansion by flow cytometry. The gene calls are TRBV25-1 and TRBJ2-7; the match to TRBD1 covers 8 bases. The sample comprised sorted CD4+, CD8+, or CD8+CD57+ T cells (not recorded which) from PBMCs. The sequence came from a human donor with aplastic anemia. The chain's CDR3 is CASSPPPDRGINEQYF. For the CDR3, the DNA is TGTGCCAGCAGTCCGCCCCCCGACAGGGGCATCAACGAGCAGTACTTC.